This entry features one T cell receptor beta chain sequence. The sample is drawn from a study of cytomegalovirus exposure and HLA in healthy donors. PCR primers comprised 60 Vbeta and 13 Jbeta primers. Profiling relied on immunoSEQ multiplex PCR, and the TCRdb table lists in-frame clones only, not all of them. The data hold 100,000 to 150,000 clones, with around 82% observed a single time. Deletions cut 6 bases from V and 8 bases from J, with 10 bases between. The germline CDR1 and CDR2 sequences are MNHEY and SVGAGI. This CDR3 has 11 residues. The sequence came from a female donor in good health and CMV-seronegative. This sequence joins TRBV6-5 and TRBJ1-2; D unclear. The specimen was PBMCs. The CDR3 region has the DNA TGTGCCAGCAGACGCGGCGGCGGCTACACCTTC. Amino acid sequence: CASRRGGGYTF.